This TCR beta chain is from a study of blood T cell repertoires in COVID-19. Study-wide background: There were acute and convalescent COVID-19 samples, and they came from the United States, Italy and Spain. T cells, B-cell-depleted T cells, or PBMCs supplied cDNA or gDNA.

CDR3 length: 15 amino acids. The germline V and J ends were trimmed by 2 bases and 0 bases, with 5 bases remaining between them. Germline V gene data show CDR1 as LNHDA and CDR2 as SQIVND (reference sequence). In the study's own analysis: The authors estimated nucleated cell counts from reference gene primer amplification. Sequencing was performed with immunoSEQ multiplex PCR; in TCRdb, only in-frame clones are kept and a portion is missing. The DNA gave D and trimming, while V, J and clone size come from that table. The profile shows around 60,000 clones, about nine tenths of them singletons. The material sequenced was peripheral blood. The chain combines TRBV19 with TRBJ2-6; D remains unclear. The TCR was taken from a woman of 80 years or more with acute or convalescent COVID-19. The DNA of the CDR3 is TGTGCCAGTAGTATATCCATCTCTGGGGCCAACGTCCTGACTTTC. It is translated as CASSISISGANVLTF.